Described below is a single T cell receptor beta chain sequence and its context. What it recognizes is unknown. Via MiXCR, TCRdb re-called the reads, giving one row per CDR3 protein. Altogether hundreds of thousands of distinct CDR3 sequences are present, 30% to 40% being singletons, with the ten largest covering roughly 13%. This sample was included in a study of T cell repertoires in cytomegalovirus infection. At the level of the study: Used in the study were CMV epitopes, some recently identified and HLA-C-restricted, others well-studied and HLA-B-restricted. Public TCR beta signatures provided an indication of both CMV infection and a matching HLA type.

The CDR3 totals 14 residues. Trimming cost V 3 bases and J 4 bases, with 13 bases left between them. In germline, CDR1 is SGHVS, CDR2 FNYEAQ. Findings and caveats of the study: There were carriers of CMV plus the relevant HLA, and cumulative public TCR beta family frequency identified them. What dominated the ex vivo response were HLA-C-restricted CMV-specific TCR beta clonotypes.

The sequence was obtained from a human donor in good health (CMV status not recorded). Some clones in this sample may be carry-over from other donors' samples. This rearrangement joins TRBV7-6 to TRBJ2-7; the D gene is possibly TRBD2 (5 bases). This sample comprised cultured CD8+ T cells from PBMCs, obtained from culture after CMV antigen stimulation. DNA for the CDR3: TGTGCCAGCAGCTTCGCGGGCGTGCGGTACGAGCAGTACTTC. It encodes CASSFAGVRYEQYF.